A single sample is the source of the 16 T cell receptor beta chains below, sequenced in a study of T cell responses to AZD1222 COVID-19 vaccine. The assay was immunoSEQ multiplex PCR, and TCRdb's table has in-frame clones only and misses some. The sample gives approximately 150,000 clones, roughly 92% of which show up once; under 2.5% is in the top ten. The starting material was peripheral blood, obtained on day 0 of AZD1222 vaccination. The origin of the receptors is an adult in good health.

The V gene is TRBV5-1, the J gene TRBJ2-7, with TRBD2 matching 13 bases. CDR3 length equals 13 residues. Germline CDR1 SGHRS, CDR2 YFSETQ. Trimming at V came to 4 bases and at J to 10 bases, leaving 5 bases not matched to a gene. The CDR3 DNA is TGCGCCAGCAGCGCCGGGACTAGCGGGGAACAGTACTTC. It is translated as CASSAGTSGEQYF.

This clone was seen only once. V is TRBV19 and J is TRBJ1-6, with 7 bases fitting TRBD1. The V and J ends lost 7 bases and 4 bases, in that order; junction bases with no gene match: 7. Looked up from germline, CDR1 is LNHDA and CDR2 is SQIVND (reference sequence). This CDR3 has 15 residues. The CDR3, as DNA: TGTGCCAGTACGGGAGGGGGCGGTTATAATTCACCCCTCCACTTT. Protein sequence: CASTGGGGYNSPLHF.

The chain has TRBV2 and TRBJ1-2; D might be TRBD1 (6 bases). The V end was cut by 3 bases, the J end by 4 bases, with 12 bases between. This CDR3 has 14 amino acids. In germline, CDR1 is SNHLY, CDR2 FYNNEI. The CDR3 region has the DNA TGTGCCAGCAGTGAGCAGGGGCGTTCCTATGGCTACACCTTC. Translated: CASSEQGRSYGYTF. Filled out from reference TRBV2 and TRBJ1-2, the complete variable domain reads EPEVTQTPSHQVTQMGQEVILRCVPISNHLYFYWYRQILGQKVEFLVSFYNNEISEKSEIFDDQFSVERPDGSNFTLKIRSTKLEDSAMYFCASSEQGRSYGYTFGSGTRLTVV.

The V call is TRBV5-6, the J call TRBJ2-7, with 9 positions matching TRBD1. The V gene end was trimmed by 4 bases and the J gene end by 4 bases; junction bases not matched to a gene: 6. CDR1 SGHDT and CDR2 YYEEEE come from the germline V gene. This CDR3 spans 14 amino acids. As DNA, the CDR3 is TGTGCCAGCAGCCGGGACAGGGCTGGTTACGAGCAGTACTTC. Residues: CASSRDRAGYEQYF. The complete variable domain, with remaining parts taken from reference TRBV5-6 and TRBJ2-7, reads DAGVTQSPTHLIKTRGQQVTLRCSPKSGHDTVSWYQQALGQGPQFIFQYYEEEERQRGNFPDRFSGHQFPNYSSELNVNALLLGDSALYLCASSRDRAGYEQYFGPGTRLTVT.

This chain links TRBV18 with TRBJ1-5, with D tentatively TRBD1 (6 bases). The CDR3 runs to 16 residues. V lost 4 bases and J 3 bases, leaving 16 bases between the germline ends. CDR1 and CDR2 (germline): KGHSH, LQKENI. CDR3 sequence: CASSRQDRSANQPQHF. The CDR3 DNA reads TGTGCCAGCTCACGACAGGACAGATCTGCCAATCAGCCCCAGCATTTT.

This clone was detected once. DNA of the CDR3: TGCGCCAGCAGCCCAGAGGGTGGCAGCAACACTGAAGCTTTCTTT. Translation gives CASSPEGGSNTEAFF. This chain uses TRBV4-3 with TRBJ1-1; D ambiguous. CDR3 length equals 15 residues. V was shortened by 4 bases and J by 2 bases, with 14 bases between the two germline ends. Germline V gene data show CDR1 as LGHNA and CDR2 as YSLEER.

The chain has TRBV11-3 and TRBJ2-1; unclear D gene. Germline CDR1 reads SGHNT; CDR2 reads YENEEA. Trimming shortened V by 5 bases and J by 0 bases, and 11 bases separated the two germline ends. This CDR3 is 15 amino acids long. This CDR3 is CASSPDGLSYNEQFF. The CDR3 coding sequence is TGTGCCAGCAGCCCAGACGGCCTCTCCTACAATGAGCAGTTCTTC.

The CDR3 here is CASSSGTANTGELFF. The CDR3 bases are TGTGCCAGCAGTTCCGGGACGGCGAACACCGGGGAGCTGTTTTTT. The chain couples TRBV6-5 to TRBJ2-2; D possibly matches TRBD1 or TRBD2 (5 bases each). V lost 4 bases and J 0 bases, leaving 9 bases between the germline ends. This CDR3 spans 15 amino acids. From germline, CDR1 is MNHEY and CDR2 SVGAGI.

The chain is built from TRBV6-5 and TRBJ1-5, with 7 bases that match TRBD1. Germline V CDR1 and CDR2: MNHEY, SVGAGI. This CDR3 spans 15 amino acids. J was trimmed by 8 bases and V by 3 bases; bases with no gene match: 10. The DNA of the CDR3 is TGTGCCAGCAGTTATCAGACAGGGCCTAGGGAGCCCCAGCATTTT. Its translation is CASSYQTGPREPQHF.

V and J are TRBV7-9 and TRBJ1-1; TRBD1 aligns across 8 bases. The CDR3 is 15 amino acids. Germline assignment: CDR1 SEHNR and CDR2 FQNEAQ (reference sequence). V lost 4 bases to trimming and J lost 1 base; unmatched junction nucleotides: 5. The DNA for the CDR3 is TGTGCCAGCAGCTCAACCGGGACAGGGAACACTGAAGCTTTCTTT. This gives the protein CASSSTGTGNTEAFF.

V usage is TRBV3-1 (or the pseudogene TRBV3-2) and J usage is TRBJ1-2; no definite D call. The V end was cut by 5 bases, the J end by 2 bases, with 6 bases between. This CDR3 spans 12 amino acids. Germline CDR1 and CDR2: LGHDT and YNNKEL (reference sequence). CDR3 amino acids: CASSGMNYGYTF. The CDR3, as DNA: TGTGCCAGCAGCGGGATGAACTATGGCTACACCTTC.

This sequence joins TRBV5-5 and TRBJ1-2, with 9 bases that match TRBD1. The junction had 8 bases not matched to a gene; V was cut back by 4 bases and J by 4 bases. CDR3 length: 15 residues. Per germline, CDR1 SGHKS and CDR2 YYEKEE (reference sequence). The CDR3, as DNA: TGTGCCAGCAGCCACCGGACAGGGGCTGGCTATGGCTACACCTTC. It yields the protein CASSHRTGAGYGYTF.

This clone has a single count. The J gene is TRBJ2-3, the V gene TRBV10-1; D possibly corresponds to TRBD1 (5 bases). CDR1 and CDR2 from the germline V gene are WNHNN and SYGVQD (reference sequence). The CDR3 is made up of 15 amino acids. Trimming took off 0 bases at V and 6 bases at J, with 13 bases between the two ends. In nucleotides, the CDR3 is TGCGCCAGCAGTGAGTCTGGGGCCCCATCGGATACGCAGTATTTT. This codes for CASSESGAPSDTQYF.

In nucleotides, the CDR3 is TGTGCCAGCAGTTTAGAGGGGGCGAGAGGCTACACCTTC. Its protein is CASSLEGARGYTF. The rearrangement joins TRBV12-3 or TRBV12-4 to TRBJ1-2; 7 nucleotides agree with TRBD1. Trimming at V came to 1 base and at J to 8 bases, leaving 4 bases not matched to a gene. This CDR3 region has 13 residues.

The table lists this clone with a count of one. CDR3 coding DNA: TGCGCCAGCAGCCGTACATTACAGGTATCTTACACCGGGGAGCTGTTTTTT. This sequence encodes CASSRTLQVSYTGELFF. The chain combines TRBV4-3 with TRBJ2-2, with D maybe TRBD1 (5 bases). The V end lost 4 bases, the J end lost 3 bases, and 18 bases lay between the germline ends. Germline V gene lookup returns CDR1 LGHNA and CDR2 YSLEER. This CDR3 contains 17 residues.

The chain links TRBV5-4 to TRBJ2-1; D ambiguous. Per the germline V gene, CDR1 is SGHNT and CDR2 is YYREEE (reference sequence). The CDR3 has 12 amino acids. Trimming left V 0 bases short and J 7 bases short, with 5 bases between. The DNA of the CDR3 is TGTGCCAGCAGCTTGGGTATGAATGAGCAGTTCTTC. This encodes CASSLGMNEQFF.